The T cell receptor beta chain under discussion was sequenced for a study of T cells in Graves' hyperthyroidism and ophthalmopathy. Absent ophthalmopathy progression within 18 months defined stable Graves' hyperthyroidism. PBMCs came from more than 9.5 ml fresh peripheral blood. Amplification of TCR beta CDR3 regions used RNA as the template. The HTBI primer set served for first-round RT-PCR of the TCR CDR3. TCRdb reprocessed the multiplex PCR reads via MiXCR and lists one record per CDR3 protein. This sample has about 500,000 distinct CDR3 sequences, with approximately 15% found just once. Overall study results and limits: Ophthalmopathy and stable hyperthyroidism were told apart by a 13 V-J model.

About this clonotype: Its antigen is unknown.

The V end was cut by 1 base, the J end by 2 bases, with 9 bases between. Germline V lookup: CDR1 SGHRS, CDR2 YFSETQ. The CDR3 runs to 14 residues. Sequencing was carried out using blood. This TCR was sampled from a woman between 18 and 30 years old with Graves' hyperthyroidism. The chain couples TRBV5-1 to TRBJ1-2; the D gene is possibly TRBD1 (5 bases). The CDR3 loop is CASSLQAGNYGYTF. The CDR3 coding sequence is TGCGCCAGCAGCTTGCAGGCAGGGAACTATGGCTACACCTTC. The entire variable domain, with the rest obtained from reference TRBV5-1 and TRBJ1-2, is as follows: KAGVTQTPRYLIKTRGQQVTLSCSPISGHRSVSWYQQTPGQGLQFLFEYFSETQRNKGNFPGRFSGRQFSNSRSEMNVSTLELGDSALYLCASSLQAGNYGYTFGSGTRLTVV.